Listed below are T cell receptor beta chains from one sample, sequenced in a study of T cell responses to AZD1222 COVID-19 vaccine. Assay: immunoSEQ multiplex PCR; the TCRdb copy retains only in-frame clones and omits some. The sample comprises roughly 130,000 clones, over 75% of which are singletons, and around 3.1% rests with the top ten. Material: peripheral blood, obtained on day 0 of AZD1222 vaccination. These receptors were collected from an adult in good health. The CDR3 runs from the conserved cysteine through the conserved F or W. The D gene is left open where the match is weak. Rows give clone size only sometimes, using once, few, many, or a class for an expanded clone.

D,J,size,V,CDR3,DNA
NA,TRBJ1-5,NA,TRBV2,CASGGGNQPQHF,TGTGCCAGCGGCGGGGGCAATCAGCCCCAGCATTTT
NA,TRBJ2-5,NA,TRBV6-2/TRBV6-3,CASSYPRGSETQYF,TGTGCCAGCAGTTACCCCAGGGGATCGGAGACCCAGTACTTC
TRBD1,TRBJ1-6,NA,TRBV7-2,CASSSGQGYNSPLHF,TGTGCCAGCAGCTCCGGACAGGGCTATAATTCACCCCTCCACTTT
NA,TRBJ1-5,NA,TRBV7-8,CASSRREGNQPQHF,TGTGCCAGCAGCCGTCGGGAGGGGAATCAGCCCCAGCATTTT
NA,TRBJ1-1,NA,TRBV5-1,CASSFPDWEENTEAFF,TGCGCCAGCAGCTTCCCCGACTGGGAAGAAAACACTGAAGCTTTCTTT
TRBD1,TRBJ1-1,NA,TRBV20-1,CSASPGTVLNTEAFF,TGCAGTGCTAGTCCCGGGACAGTTCTGAACACTGAAGCTTTCTTT
NA,TRBJ2-3,NA,TRBV11-2,CASTLQVHTGTQYF,TGTGCCAGCACCCTACAGGTTCACACTGGTACGCAGTATTTT
NA,TRBJ1-1,NA,TRBV30,CAWTRGMNTEAFF,TGTGCCTGGACTCGCGGTATGAACACTGAAGCTTTCTTT
TRBD1,TRBJ2-3,NA,TRBV7-2,CASSSSQTRTGGTDTQYF,TGTGCCAGCAGCTCTTCCCAAACACGGACAGGGGGAACAGATACGCAGTATTTT
NA,TRBJ2-5,NA,TRBV3-1/TRBV3-2,CASSLREPQIGGAQYF,TGTGCCAGCAGCTTGCGGGAACCGCAGATTGGAGGTGCCCAGTACTTC
TRBD1,TRBJ1-2,NA,TRBV27,CASSSLTTGAYGYTF,TGTGCCAGCAGTTCCCTAACGACAGGGGCGTATGGCTACACCTTC
TRBD2,TRBJ2-2,NA,TRBV4-3,CASSPTDTPGLAGGRSGELFF,TGCGCCAGCAGCCCGACGGACACCCCGGGACTAGCGGGAGGGCGTTCCGGGGAGCTGTTTTTT
NA,TRBJ1-5,NA,TRBV6-5,CASSYGGGNQPQHF,TGTGCCAGCAGTTATGGGGGTGGCAATCAGCCCCAGCATTTT
NA,TRBJ2-2,NA,TRBV5-1,CASSSGGLTGELFF,TGCGCCAGCAGCTCCGGCGGACTGACCGGGGAGCTGTTTTTT
NA,TRBJ2-7,NA,TRBV10-3,CAIREDSGPLRVYEQYF,TGTGCCATCAGGGAGGACAGCGGGCCCTTGAGGGTCTACGAGCAGTACTTC
NA,TRBJ2-7,NA,TRBV6-5,CASSYSGLLGSYEQYF,TGTGCCAGCAGTTACTCGGGCCTTTTGGGCTCCTACGAGCAGTACTTC
NA,TRBJ2-7,NA,TRBV28,CASSFGPYEQYF,TGTGCCAGCAGTTTCGGGCCCTACGAGCAGTACTTC
NA,TRBJ2-7,NA,TRBV15,CATSSPRKVSEQYF,TGTGCCACCAGCAGCCCCCGGAAAGTTTCCGAGCAGTACTTC
NA,TRBJ1-1,few,TRBV11-2,CASSFADEAFF,TGTGCCAGCAGCTTCGCCGATGAAGCTTTCTTT
NA,TRBJ1-1,NA,TRBV15,CATSRVNRMAEAFF,TGTGCCACCAGCAGAGTGAACAGGATGGCTGAAGCTTTCTTT
NA,TRBJ2-7,NA,TRBV21-1,CASSSPGTSGTYEQYF,TGTGCCAGCAGCAGCCCCGGGACTAGCGGCACCTACGAGCAGTACTTC
NA,TRBJ1-5,NA,TRBV7-8,CASSLLLGSNQPQHF,TGTGCCAGCAGCTTATTGTTAGGAAGTAATCAGCCCCAGCATTTT